This entry describes one T cell receptor (beta chain). This sample is drawn from a study of blood T cell repertoires in COVID-19. Looking at the study overall: The study drew acute and convalescent COVID-19 samples from the United States, Italy and Spain. The analysed material was cDNA or gDNA that came from T cells, B-cell-depleted T cells, or PBMCs.

The CDR3 totals 14 residues. With 4 bases removed from V and 3 bases from J, the gap between germline ends came to 12 bases. CDR1 and CDR2 (germline): LNHNV, YYDKDF (reference sequence). In the original processing: Using reference gene primer amplification, nucleated cell counts were estimated. Here immunoSEQ multiplex PCR was the method, and the copy in TCRdb shows in-frame clones only, minus some. Clonal size and the V and J genes are those of that table, whereas D and trimming came from the DNA. Of a few hundred thousand clones listed, more than 70% are singletons. Material: peripheral blood. The chain uses TRBV15 and TRBJ1-2; no definite D call. This sequence was found in a woman aged 45-65 years with acute or convalescent COVID-19. CDR3: CATSKQKTYYGYTF. CDR3 nucleotides: TGTGCCACCAGCAAGCAGAAGACATACTATGGCTACACCTTC.